A single sample is the source of the 8 T cell receptor beta chains below, sequenced in a study of CD8+CD57+ T cells in acquired aplastic anemia. Template material for TCR beta VDJ and CDR3 profiling consisted of genomic DNA. TCRdb reprocessed the reads via MiXCR and lists one record per CDR3 protein. The table shows a few hundred thousand distinct CDR3 sequences, with about two thirds occurring only once. The sample comprised sorted CD4+, CD8+, or CD8+CD57+ T cells (not recorded which) from PBMCs. These receptors came from a human donor in good health, serving as a control.

V is TRBV7-9 and J is TRBJ1-6, with 7 bases lining up with TRBD1. After removal of 2 bases from V and 6 bases from J, the junction contained 4 bases not matched to a gene. Looked up from germline, CDR1 is SEHNR and CDR2 is FQNEAQ (reference sequence). The length of the CDR3 is 15 residues. The CDR3 loop reads CASSLSGTVNSPLHF. The CDR3 region has the DNA TGTGCCAGCAGCTTATCTGGGACAGTTAATTCACCCCTCCACTTT.

The chain carries TRBV10-3 and TRBJ2-5; D perhaps matches TRBD2 (6 bases). Germline V gene lookup returns CDR1 ENHRY and CDR2 SYGVKD. There are 15 residues in the CDR3. V was clipped by 6 bases and J by 11 bases, with 25 bases between them. CDR3 nucleotides: TGTGCCATCAGCGACGGCGGGGCGAACTCCGAGGCGCAGTACTTC. Its translation: CAISDGGANSEAQYF.

This clonotype was observed many times. The chain has TRBV12-5 and TRBJ2-3; the D gene is possibly TRBD1 (6 bases). There are 15 residues in the CDR3. V was cut by 5 bases and J by 2 bases, with 14 bases left in between. The V gene's germline CDR1 is LGHNT and CDR2 FRNRAP. The CDR3 reads CASGADSSATDTQYF. The CDR3 DNA is TGTGCTAGTGGTGCGGACAGCTCTGCCACAGATACGCAGTATTTT. Looking up the rest from reference TRBV12-5 and TRBJ2-3 gives the full variable domain: DARVTQTPRHKVTEMGQEVTMRCQPILGHNTVFWYRQTMMQGLELLAYFRNRAPLDDSGMPKDRFSAEMPDATLATLKIQPSEPRDSAVYFCASGADSSATDTQYFGPGTRLTVL.

This clonotype was seen a single time. A junction boundary mismatches the germline segment, possibly from a read error. The chain has TRBV5-1 and TRBJ2-6; D is undetermined. Germline loops: CDR1 SGHRS, CDR2 YFSETQ. The CDR3 has 16 residues. The chain's CDR3 is CASSAVGGSGANVLTF. CDR3 DNA: TGTGCCAGCAGCGCCGTGGGCGGCTCTGGGGCCAACGTCCTGACTTTC.

V gene TRBV27 combines with J gene TRBJ1-2; 9 bases match TRBD1. V lost 5 bases, J lost 13 bases, and 14 bases stayed unmatched. Germline lookup yields CDR1 MNHEY and CDR2 SMNVEV (reference sequence). CDR3 length equals 14 residues. The DNA of the CDR3 is TGTGCCAGCAGTGAAACCAACCGGGACAGGGTAGCCACCTTC. Protein sequence: CASSETNRDRVATF.

This clonotype was seen many times. The chain carries TRBV2 and TRBJ2-1; 8 nucleotides line up with TRBD2. The germline gives CDR1 SNHLY, CDR2 FYNNEI. The CDR3 has 14 amino acids. V shed 4 bases, J shed 5 bases, and the junction held 4 bases outside the gene matches. CDR3 coding DNA: TGTGCCAGCAGTGGGAGCGGGGGTCACAATGAGCAGTTCTTC. Its protein is CASSGSGGHNEQFF.

This clonotype was seen many times. This rearrangement joins TRBV19 to TRBJ1-4, with D tentatively TRBD1 (5 bases). The length of the CDR3 is 16 residues. V lost 4 bases to trimming and J lost 0 bases, with 12 bases between them. The germline V gene encodes CDR1 LNHDA and CDR2 SQIVND (reference sequence). In nucleotides, the CDR3 is TGTGCCAGTAGTAGACCGGGACGGTCAACTAATGAAAAACTGTTTTTT. The encoded protein is CASSRPGRSTNEKLFF.

This clonotype was seen once. V usage is TRBV19 and J usage is TRBJ1-1; possibly TRBD1 for D (6 bases). Per germline, CDR1 LNHDA and CDR2 SQIVND (reference sequence). V was trimmed by 1 base and J by 7 bases, leaving 19 bases between them. The CDR3 length is 16 residues. The CDR3 here is CASSIVGQSSYNEAFF. The CDR3 DNA is TGTGCCAGTAGTATAGTTGGACAGAGCTCCTACAATGAAGCTTTCTTT.